The subject of this entry is one TCR beta chain. TCRdb redid the calling of the PCR reads with MiXCR, one entry per CDR3 protein. In the table there are approximately 17,000 distinct CDR3 sequences, less than 70% of which are singletons. The sample comes from a study of vaccination and CD4 T cells after COVID-19. V lost 0 bases to trimming and J lost 2 bases; unmatched junction nucleotides: 3. Germline assignment: CDR1 ENHRY and CDR2 SYGVKD. This CDR3 has 15 residues. The starting material was CD4+ T cells from blood, obtained after SARS-CoV-2 vaccination. This sequence was found in a human donor who had recovered from COVID-19. The chain combines TRBV10-3 with TRBJ1-1, with 7 positions matching TRBD1. The CDR3 spells CAISESKGANTEAFF. The DNA for the CDR3 is TGTGCCATCAGTGAGTCGAAGGGGGCCAACACTGAAGCTTTCTTT.